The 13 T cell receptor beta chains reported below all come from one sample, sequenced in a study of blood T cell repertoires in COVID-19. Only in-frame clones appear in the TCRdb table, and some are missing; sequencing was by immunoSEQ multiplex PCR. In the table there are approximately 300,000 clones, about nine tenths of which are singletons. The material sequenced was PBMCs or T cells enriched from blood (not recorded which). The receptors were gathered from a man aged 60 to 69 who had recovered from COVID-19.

Here the CDR3 DNA reads TGTGCCAGCAGCAAAGCGGGCAGGGGCAATGAGCAGTTCTTC. Its protein product is CASSKAGRGNEQFF. V is TRBV21-1 and J is TRBJ2-1; the D call of TRBD1 is as the table states it, not checked on the DNA. TRBV21-1 is a pseudogene segment. The CDR3 is 14 residues long.

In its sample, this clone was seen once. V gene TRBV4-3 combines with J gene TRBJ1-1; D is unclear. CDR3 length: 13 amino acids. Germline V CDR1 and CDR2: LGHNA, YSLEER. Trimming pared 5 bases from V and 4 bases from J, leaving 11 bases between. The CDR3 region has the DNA TGCGCCAGCAGCGCCCGGACTGGCACTGAAGCTTTCTTT. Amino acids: CASSARTGTEAFF.

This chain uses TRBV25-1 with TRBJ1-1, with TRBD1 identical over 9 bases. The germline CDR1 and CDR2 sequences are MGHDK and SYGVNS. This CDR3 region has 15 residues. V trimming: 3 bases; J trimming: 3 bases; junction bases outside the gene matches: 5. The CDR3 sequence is CASSDSTGGDTEAFF. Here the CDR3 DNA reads TGTGCCAGCAGTGACTCGACAGGGGGGGACACTGAAGCTTTCTTT. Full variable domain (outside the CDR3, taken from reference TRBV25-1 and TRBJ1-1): EADIYQTPRYLVIGTGKKITLECSQTMGHDKMYWYQQDPGMELHLIHYSYGVNSTEKGDLSSESTVSRIRTEHFPLTLESARPSHTSQYLCASSDSTGGDTEAFFGQGTRLTVV.

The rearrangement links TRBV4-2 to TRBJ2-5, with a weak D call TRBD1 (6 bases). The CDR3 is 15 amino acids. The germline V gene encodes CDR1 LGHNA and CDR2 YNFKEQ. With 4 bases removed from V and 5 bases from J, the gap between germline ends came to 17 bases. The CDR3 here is CASSPGAGVWETQYF. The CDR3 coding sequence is TGTGCCAGCAGCCCCGGGGCAGGGGTATGGGAGACCCAGTACTTC.

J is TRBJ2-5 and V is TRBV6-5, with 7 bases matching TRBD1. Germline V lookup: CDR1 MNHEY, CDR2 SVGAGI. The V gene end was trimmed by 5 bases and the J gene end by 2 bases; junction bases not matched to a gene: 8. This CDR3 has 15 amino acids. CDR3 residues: CASSPPGGPQETQYF. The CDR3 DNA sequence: TGTGCCAGCAGTCCCCCAGGGGGACCGCAAGAGACCCAGTACTTC.

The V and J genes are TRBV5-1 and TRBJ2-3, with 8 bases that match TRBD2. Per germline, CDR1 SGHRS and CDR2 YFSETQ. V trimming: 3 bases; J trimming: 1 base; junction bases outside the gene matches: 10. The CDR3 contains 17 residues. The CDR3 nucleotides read TGCGCCAGCAGCTGGCTAGCGGGCATTGGTGGCACAGATACGCAGTATTTT. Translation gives CASSWLAGIGGTDTQYF.

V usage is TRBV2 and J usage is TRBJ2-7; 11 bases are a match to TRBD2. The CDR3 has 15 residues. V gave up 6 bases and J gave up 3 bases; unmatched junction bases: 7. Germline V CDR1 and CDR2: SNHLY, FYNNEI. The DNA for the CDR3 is TGTGCCAGCAGCCTCGGGACTAGCGGCTTCTACGAGCAGTACTTC. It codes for CASSLGTSGFYEQYF.

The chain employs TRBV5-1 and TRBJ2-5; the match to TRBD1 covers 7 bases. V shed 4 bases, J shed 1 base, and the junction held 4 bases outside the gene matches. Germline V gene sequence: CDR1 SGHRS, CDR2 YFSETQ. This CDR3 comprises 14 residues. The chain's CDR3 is CASSRGQLQETQYF. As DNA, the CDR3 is TGCGCCAGCAGCAGGGGACAGCTCCAAGAGACCCAGTACTTC. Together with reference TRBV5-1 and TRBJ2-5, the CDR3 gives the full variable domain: KAGVTQTPRYLIKTRGQQVTLSCSPISGHRSVSWYQQTPGQGLQFLFEYFSETQRNKGNFPGRFSGRQFSNSRSEMNVSTLELGDSALYLCASSRGQLQETQYFGPGTRLLVL.

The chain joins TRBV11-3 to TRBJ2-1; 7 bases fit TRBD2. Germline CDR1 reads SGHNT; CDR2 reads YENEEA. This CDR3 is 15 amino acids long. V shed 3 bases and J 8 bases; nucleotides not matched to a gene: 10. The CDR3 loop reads CASSFGSGLYDEQFF. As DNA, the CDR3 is TGTGCCAGCAGCTTTGGTAGCGGGCTATATGATGAGCAGTTCTTC.

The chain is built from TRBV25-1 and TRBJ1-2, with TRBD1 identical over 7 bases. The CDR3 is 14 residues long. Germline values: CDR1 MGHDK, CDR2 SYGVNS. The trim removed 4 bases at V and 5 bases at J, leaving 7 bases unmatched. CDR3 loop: CASSATGDWYGYTF. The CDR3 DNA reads TGTGCCAGCAGTGCCACAGGGGATTGGTATGGCTACACCTTC.

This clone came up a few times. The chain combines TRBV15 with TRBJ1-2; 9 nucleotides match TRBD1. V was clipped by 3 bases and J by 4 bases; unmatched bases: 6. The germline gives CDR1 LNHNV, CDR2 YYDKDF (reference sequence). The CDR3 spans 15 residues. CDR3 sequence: CATSSWDRELYGYTF. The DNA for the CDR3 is TGTGCCACCAGCAGTTGGGACAGGGAACTCTATGGCTACACCTTC. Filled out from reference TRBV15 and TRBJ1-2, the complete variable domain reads DAMVIQNPRYQVTQFGKPVTLSCSQTLNHNVMYWYQQKSSQAPKLLFHYYDKDFNNEADTPDNFQSRRPNTSFCFLDIRSPGLGDTAMYLCATSSWDRELYGYTFGSGTRLTVV.

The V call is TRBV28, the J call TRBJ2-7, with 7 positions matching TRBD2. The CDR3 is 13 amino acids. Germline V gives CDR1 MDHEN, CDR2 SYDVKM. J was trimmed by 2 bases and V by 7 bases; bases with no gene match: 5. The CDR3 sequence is CASKVSGPYEQYF. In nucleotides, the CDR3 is TGTGCCAGCAAAGTTAGCGGGCCCTACGAGCAGTACTTC. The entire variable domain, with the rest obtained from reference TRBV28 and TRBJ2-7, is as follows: DVKVTQSSRYLVKRTGEKVFLECVQDMDHENMFWYRQDPGLGLRLIYFSYDVKMKEKGDIPEGYSVSREKKERFSLILESASTNQTSMYLCASKVSGPYEQYFGPGTRLTVT.

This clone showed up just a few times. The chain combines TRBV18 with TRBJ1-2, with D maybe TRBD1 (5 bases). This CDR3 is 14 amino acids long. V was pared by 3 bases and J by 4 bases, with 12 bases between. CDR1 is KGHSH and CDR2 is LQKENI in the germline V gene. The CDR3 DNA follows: TGTGCCAGCTCACCCTCGGGGGAGGCCTATGGCTACACCTTC. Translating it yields CASSPSGEAYGYTF.